This entry concerns a single TCR beta chain. Only in-frame clones appear in the TCRdb table, and some are missing; sequencing was by immunoSEQ multiplex PCR. The sample consists of under 35,000 clones, just over 90% of them appearing once. This entry comes from a study of T cell changes during pregnancy in multiple sclerosis. The CDR3 loop spans 15 amino acids. Trimming stripped 0 bases from V and 2 bases from J, with 11 bases between. Germline-derived CDR1 and CDR2 are SGHAT and FQNNGV. The receptor's source is a female donor with multiple sclerosis, enrolled in a pregnancy study. The specimen was CD4+ T cells from peripheral blood mononuclear cells, collected in the first trimester of pregnancy. The chain links TRBV11-2 to TRBJ2-7, with D hard to call. DNA of the CDR3: TGTGCCAGCAGCTTAGAATACGCAGGAACCTACGAGCAGTACTTC. It yields the protein CASSLEYAGTYEQYF.